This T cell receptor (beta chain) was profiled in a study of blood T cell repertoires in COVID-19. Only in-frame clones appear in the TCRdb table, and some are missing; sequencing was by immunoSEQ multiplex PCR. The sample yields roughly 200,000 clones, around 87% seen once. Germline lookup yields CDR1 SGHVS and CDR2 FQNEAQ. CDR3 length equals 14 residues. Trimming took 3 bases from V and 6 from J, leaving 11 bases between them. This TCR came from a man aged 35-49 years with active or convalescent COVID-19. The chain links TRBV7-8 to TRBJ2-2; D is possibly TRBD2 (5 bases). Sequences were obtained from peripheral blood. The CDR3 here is CASSFLAVPGELFF. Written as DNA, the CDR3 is TGTGCCAGCAGCTTCCTAGCTGTCCCCGGGGAGCTGTTTTTT.